Listed here is a single T cell receptor beta chain. This entry belongs to a study of T cell changes during pregnancy in multiple sclerosis. The CDR3 has 16 amino acids. V shed 1 base, J shed 6 bases, and the junction held 8 bases outside the gene matches. CDR1 SGHRS and CDR2 YFSETQ come from the germline V gene. Sequencing was performed with immunoSEQ multiplex PCR; in TCRdb, only in-frame clones are kept and a portion is missing. The table includes 45,000 to 55,000 clones, roughly 91% detected once. The sequence was collected from a female donor in good health, enrolled as a control in a pregnancy study. The chain is built from TRBV5-1 and TRBJ2-3; 10 bases fit TRBD2. The sample consisted of CD4+ T cells from peripheral blood mononuclear cells, taken after pregnancy. The CDR3: CASSLFLAGAGDTQYF. DNA for the CDR3: TGCGCCAGCAGCTTGTTTCTAGCGGGAGCTGGGGATACGCAGTATTTT.